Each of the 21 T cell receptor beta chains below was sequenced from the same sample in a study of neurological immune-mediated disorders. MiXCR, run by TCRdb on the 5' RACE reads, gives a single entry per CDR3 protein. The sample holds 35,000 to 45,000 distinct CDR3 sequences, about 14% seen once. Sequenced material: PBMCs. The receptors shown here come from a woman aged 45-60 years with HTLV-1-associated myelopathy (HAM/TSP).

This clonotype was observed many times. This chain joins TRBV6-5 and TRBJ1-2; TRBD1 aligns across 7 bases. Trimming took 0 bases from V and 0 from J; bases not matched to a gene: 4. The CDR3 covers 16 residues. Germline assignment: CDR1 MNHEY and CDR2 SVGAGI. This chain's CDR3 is CASSYSGTEANYGYTF. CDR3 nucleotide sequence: TGTGCCAGCAGTTACTCCGGGACAGAAGCTAACTATGGCTACACCTTC.

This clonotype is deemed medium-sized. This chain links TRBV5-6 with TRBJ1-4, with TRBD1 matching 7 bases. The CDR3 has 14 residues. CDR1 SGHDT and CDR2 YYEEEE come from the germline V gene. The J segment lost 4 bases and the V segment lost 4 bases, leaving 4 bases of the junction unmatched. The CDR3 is CASSKGQLNEKLFF. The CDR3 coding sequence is TGTGCCAGCAGCAAGGGACAGCTTAATGAAAAACTGTTTTTT. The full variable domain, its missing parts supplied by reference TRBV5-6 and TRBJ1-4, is DAGVTQSPTHLIKTRGQQVTLRCSPKSGHDTVSWYQQALGQGPQFIFQYYEEEERQRGNFPDRFSGHQFPNYSSELNVNALLLGDSALYLCASSKGQLNEKLFFGSGTQLSVL.

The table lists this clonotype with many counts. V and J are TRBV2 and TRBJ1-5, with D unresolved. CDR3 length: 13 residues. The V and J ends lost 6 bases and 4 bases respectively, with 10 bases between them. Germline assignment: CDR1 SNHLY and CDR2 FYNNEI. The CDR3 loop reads CASRMEGNQPQHF. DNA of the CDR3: TGTGCCAGCAGGATGGAGGGTAATCAGCCCCAGCATTTT.

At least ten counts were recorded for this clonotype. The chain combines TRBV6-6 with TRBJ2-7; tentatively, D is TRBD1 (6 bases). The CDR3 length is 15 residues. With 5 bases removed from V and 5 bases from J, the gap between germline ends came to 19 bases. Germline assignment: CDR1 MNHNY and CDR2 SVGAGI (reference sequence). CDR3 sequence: CASSLPGTKNHEQYF. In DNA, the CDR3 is TGTGCCAGCAGTCTACCCGGGACAAAGAACCACGAGCAGTACTTC.

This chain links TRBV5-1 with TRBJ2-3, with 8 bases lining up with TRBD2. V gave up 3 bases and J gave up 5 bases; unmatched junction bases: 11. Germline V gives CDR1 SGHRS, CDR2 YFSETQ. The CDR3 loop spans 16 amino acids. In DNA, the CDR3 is TGCGCCAGCAGCTCTGGACTCGGGGGGGCGGAAGATACGCAGTATTTT. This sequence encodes CASSSGLGGAEDTQYF.

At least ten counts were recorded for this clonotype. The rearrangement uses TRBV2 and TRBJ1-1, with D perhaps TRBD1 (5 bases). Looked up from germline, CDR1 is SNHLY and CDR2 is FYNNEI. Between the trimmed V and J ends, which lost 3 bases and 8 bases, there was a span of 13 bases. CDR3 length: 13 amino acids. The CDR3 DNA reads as TGTGCCAGCAGTGAGGGGACCGCCACCGAAGCTTTCTTT. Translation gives CASSEGTATEAFF.

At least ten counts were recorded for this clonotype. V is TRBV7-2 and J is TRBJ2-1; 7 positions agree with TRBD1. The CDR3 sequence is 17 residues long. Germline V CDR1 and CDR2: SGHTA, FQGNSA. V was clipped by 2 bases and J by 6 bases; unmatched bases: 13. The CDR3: CASSLRSDRVSGNEQFF. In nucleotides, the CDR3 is TGTGCCAGCAGCTTAAGGAGTGACAGGGTTAGTGGCAATGAGCAGTTCTTC.

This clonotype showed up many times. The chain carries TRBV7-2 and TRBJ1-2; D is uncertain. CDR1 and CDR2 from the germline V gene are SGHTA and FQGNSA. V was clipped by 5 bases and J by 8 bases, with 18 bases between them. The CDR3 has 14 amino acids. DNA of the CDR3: TGTGCCAGCAGCCCCCGTCGGCAGAGCGGCGGCTACACCTTC. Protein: CASSPRRQSGGYTF.

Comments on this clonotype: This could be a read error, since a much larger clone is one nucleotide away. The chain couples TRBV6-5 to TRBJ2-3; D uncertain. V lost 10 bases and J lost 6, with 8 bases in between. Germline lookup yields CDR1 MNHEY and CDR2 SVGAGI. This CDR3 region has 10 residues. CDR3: CANTGDTQYF. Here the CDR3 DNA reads TGTGCCAACACGGGTGATACGCAGTATTTT.

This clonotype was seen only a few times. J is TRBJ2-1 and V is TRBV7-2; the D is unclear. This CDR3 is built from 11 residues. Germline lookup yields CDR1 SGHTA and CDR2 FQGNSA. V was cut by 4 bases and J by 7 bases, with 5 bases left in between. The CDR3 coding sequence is TGTGCCAGCAGCTCCCGTAATGAGCAGTTCTTC. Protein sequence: CASSSRNEQFF.

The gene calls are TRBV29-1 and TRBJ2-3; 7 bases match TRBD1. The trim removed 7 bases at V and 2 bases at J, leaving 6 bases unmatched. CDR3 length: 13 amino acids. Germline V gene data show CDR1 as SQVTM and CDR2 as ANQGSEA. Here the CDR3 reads CSAGQVDTDTQYF. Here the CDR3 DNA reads TGCAGCGCTGGACAGGTGGACACAGATACGCAGTATTTT.

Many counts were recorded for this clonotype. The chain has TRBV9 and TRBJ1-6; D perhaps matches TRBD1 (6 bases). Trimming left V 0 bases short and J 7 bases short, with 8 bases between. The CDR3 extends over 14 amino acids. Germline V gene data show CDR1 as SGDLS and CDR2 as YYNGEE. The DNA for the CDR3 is TGTGCCAGCAGCGTAGGGGGGCGGAATTCACCCCTCCACTTT. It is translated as CASSVGGRNSPLHF.

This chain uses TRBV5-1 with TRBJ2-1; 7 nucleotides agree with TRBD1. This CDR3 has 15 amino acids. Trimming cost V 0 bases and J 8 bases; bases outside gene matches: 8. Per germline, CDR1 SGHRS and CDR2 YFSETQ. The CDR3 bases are TGCGCCAGCAGCTTGGCTCGACAGGGAAGCGATGAGCAGTTCTTC. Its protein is CASSLARQGSDEQFF.

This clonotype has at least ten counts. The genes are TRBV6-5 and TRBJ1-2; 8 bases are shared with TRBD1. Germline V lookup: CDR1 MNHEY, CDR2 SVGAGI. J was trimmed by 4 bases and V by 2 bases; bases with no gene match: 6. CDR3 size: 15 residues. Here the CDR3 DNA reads TGTGCCAGCAGTTACCTCCAGGGGGCCGCCTATGGCTACACCTTC. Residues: CASSYLQGAAYGYTF.

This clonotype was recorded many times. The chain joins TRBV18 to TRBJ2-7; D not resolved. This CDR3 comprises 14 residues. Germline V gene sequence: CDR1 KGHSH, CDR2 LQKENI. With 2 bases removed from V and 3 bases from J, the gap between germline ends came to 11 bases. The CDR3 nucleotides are TGTGCCAGCTCACCAGGGCTGCCCATCTACGAGCAGTACTTC. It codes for CASSPGLPIYEQYF.

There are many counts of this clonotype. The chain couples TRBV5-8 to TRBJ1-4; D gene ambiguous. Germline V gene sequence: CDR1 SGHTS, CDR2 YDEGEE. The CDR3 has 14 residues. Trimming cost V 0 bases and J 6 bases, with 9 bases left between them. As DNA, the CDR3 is TGTGCCAGCAGCTTGGTCCCGGAGGATGAAAAACTGTTTTTT. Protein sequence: CASSLVPEDEKLFF. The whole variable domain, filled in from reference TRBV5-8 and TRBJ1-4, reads EAGVTQSPTHLIKTRGQQATLRCSPISGHTSVYWYQQALGLGLQFLLWYDEGEERNRGNFPPRFSGRQFPNYSSELNVNALELEDSALYLCASSLVPEDEKLFFGSGTQLSVL.

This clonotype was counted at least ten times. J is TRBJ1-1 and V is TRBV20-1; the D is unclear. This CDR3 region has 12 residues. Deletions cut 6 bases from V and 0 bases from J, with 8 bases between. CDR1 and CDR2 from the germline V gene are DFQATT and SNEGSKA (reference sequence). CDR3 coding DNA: TGCAGTGCCAGACTCATGAACACTGAAGCTTTCTTT. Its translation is CSARLMNTEAFF.

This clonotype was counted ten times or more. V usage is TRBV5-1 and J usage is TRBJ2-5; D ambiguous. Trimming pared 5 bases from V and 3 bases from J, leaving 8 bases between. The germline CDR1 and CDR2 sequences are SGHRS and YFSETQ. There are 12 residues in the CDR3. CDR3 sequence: CASRLSEETQYF. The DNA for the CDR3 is TGCGCCAGCAGACTGAGCGAAGAGACCCAGTACTTC.

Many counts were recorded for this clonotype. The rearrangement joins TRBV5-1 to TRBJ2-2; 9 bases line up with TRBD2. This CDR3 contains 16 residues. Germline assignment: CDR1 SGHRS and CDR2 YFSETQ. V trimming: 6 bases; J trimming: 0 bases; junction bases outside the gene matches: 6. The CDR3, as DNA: TGCGCCAGCATCCCGGGACTAGCTTCGAACACCGGGGAGCTGTTTTTT. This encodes CASIPGLASNTGELFF.

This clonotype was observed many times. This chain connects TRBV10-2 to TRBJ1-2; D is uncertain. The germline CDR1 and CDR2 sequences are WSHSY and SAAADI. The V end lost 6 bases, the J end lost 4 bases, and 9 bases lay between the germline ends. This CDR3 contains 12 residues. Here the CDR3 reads CASRGGGYGYTF. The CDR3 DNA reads TGCGCCAGCAGGGGAGGAGGCTATGGCTACACCTTC.

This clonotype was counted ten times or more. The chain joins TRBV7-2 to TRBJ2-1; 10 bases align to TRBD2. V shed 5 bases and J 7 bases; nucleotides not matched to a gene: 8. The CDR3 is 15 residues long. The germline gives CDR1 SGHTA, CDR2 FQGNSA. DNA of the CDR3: TGTGCCAGCAGCCTCCAGCGGGGGGGCGAGAATGAGCAGTTCTTC. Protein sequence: CASSLQRGGENEQFF.